This T cell receptor beta chain was recorded in a study of blood T cell repertoires in COVID-19 (dated by TCRdb to 2018 to 2020). About the study as a whole: Samples from collaborators originated in the United States, Italy and Spain and spanned both the acute and convalescent phases of COVID-19. The material from the prospective study consisted of cDNA or gDNA derived from T cells, B-cell-depleted T cells, or PBMCs. Subjects who had been exposed to COVID-19, were actively infected with it, or had recovered from it provided the deeply sampled blood TCRbeta repertoires that made up the dataset. The repertoires were released in a freely available public database intended as a resource for research on the immune response to SARS-CoV-2. Samples were obtained from the ongoing ImmuneRACE study (first 160 participants) and from approximately 1,200 subjects provided by 6 global collaborators. Nearly every sample came with metadata listing a de-identified subject ID, COVID-19 status, age in years and sex. HLA class I and class II types, where available, came from metadata supplied by the sample provider rather than from assay-based typing. The paper as a whole reports these results and caveats: The amount of clinical and demographic metadata varied by source and participant and was provided uncurated.

In Seattle, one collaborating source enrolled patients while the infection was active and tracked those patients longitudinally over the course of disease. The collaborating institutions used their own protocols to collect whole blood in K2EDTA tubes. Collaborator samples were shipped for TCRbeta analysis as frozen whole blood, isolated PBMCs, or DNA extracted from either sample type. TCRbeta CDR3 regions were amplified from genomic DNA using the immunoSEQ Assay, a bias-controlled multiplex PCR. Under the source paper's analysis protocol: The number of nucleated cells in each sample was estimated from the amplification of reference gene primers within the assay. To quantify the absolute abundance of each unique TCRbeta CDR3 rearrangement, sequence reads were collapsed and filtered. For each sample, productive Simpson clonality was calculated by taking the square root of Simpson's diversity index across productive rearrangements. The table was pulled from immuneACCESS by TCRdb, which kept in-frame rearrangements only. Such tables lose some clones; where checked, under half of the loss comes from unresolved V genes, and the rest has no known cause. V and J calls and clone size follow that table, whereas D and trimming were derived from the DNA. The sample table lists 410,000 or so clones, roughly 90% of them with a count of one. Of the sample, less than 2% is held by the ten largest clones.

Details on this clone: There is no known antigen for this receptor. No clone much larger than this one lies a single base away; base qualities are absent.

V loses 3 bases of germline sequence and J loses 0 bases, and the interval between the two ends is 11 bases. The CDR3 sequence holds 15 residues, the cysteine and phenylalanine included. Only the CDR3 DNA stays, 45 bases, in frame from base 1. The germline V gene (reference sequence) specifies DFQATT as CDR1 and SNEGSKA as CDR2. Sample: peripheral blood. This sequence originates from a woman between 35 and 50 years old with COVID-19, enrolled during active disease. In this chain, TRBV20-1 is recombined with TRBJ2-2; tentative D gene TRBD2, with 5 bases matching. This receptor carries the CDR3 CSASKDGANTGELFF. The DNA reads TGCAGTGCTAGTAAGGACGGGGCGAACACCGGGGAGCTGTTTTTT.